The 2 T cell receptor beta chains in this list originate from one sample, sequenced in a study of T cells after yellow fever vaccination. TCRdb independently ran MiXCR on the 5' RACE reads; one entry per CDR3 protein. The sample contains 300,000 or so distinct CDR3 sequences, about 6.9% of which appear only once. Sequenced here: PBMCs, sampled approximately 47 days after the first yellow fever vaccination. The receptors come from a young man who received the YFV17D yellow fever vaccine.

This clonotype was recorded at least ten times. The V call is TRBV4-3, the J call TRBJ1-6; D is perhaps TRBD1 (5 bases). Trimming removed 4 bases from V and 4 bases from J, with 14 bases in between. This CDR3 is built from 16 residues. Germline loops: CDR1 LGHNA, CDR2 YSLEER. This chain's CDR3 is CASSLGLDKYNSPLHF. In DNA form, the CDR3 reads TGCGCCAGCAGCCTCGGTTTGGACAAGTATAATTCACCCCTCCACTTT.

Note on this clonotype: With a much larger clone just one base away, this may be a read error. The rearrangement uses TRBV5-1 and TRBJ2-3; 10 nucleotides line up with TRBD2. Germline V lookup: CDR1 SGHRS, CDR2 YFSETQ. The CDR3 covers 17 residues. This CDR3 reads CASSSQGLAGGQDMQYF. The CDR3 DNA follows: TGCGCCAGCAGCTCACAGGGGTTAGCGGGGGGACAAGATATGCAGTATTTT.